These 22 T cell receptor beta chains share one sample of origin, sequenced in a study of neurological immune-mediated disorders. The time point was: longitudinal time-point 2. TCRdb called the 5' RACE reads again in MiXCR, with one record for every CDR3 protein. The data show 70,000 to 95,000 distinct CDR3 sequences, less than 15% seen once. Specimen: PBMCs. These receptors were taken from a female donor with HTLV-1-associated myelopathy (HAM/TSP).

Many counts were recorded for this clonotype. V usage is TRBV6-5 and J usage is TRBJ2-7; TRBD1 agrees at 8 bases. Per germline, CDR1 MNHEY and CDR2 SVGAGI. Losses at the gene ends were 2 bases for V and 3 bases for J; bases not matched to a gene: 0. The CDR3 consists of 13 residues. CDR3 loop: CASSYGTGYEQYF. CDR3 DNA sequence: TGTGCCAGCAGTTACGGGACAGGCTACGAGCAGTACTTC.

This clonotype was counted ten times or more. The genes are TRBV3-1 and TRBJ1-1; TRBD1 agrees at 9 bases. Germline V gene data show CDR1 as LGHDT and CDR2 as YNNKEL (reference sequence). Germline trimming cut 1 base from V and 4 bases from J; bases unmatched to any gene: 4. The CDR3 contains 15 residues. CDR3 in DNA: TGTGCCAGCAGCCAAGTGACAGGGGGAGGCACTGAAGCTTTCTTT. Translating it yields CASSQVTGGGTEAFF. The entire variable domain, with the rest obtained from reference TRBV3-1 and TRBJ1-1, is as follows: DTAVSQTPKYLVTQMGNDKSIKCEQNLGHDTMYWYKQDSKKFLKIMFSYNNKELIINETVPNRFSPKSPDKAHLNLHINSLELGDSAVYFCASSQVTGGGTEAFFGQGTRLTVV.

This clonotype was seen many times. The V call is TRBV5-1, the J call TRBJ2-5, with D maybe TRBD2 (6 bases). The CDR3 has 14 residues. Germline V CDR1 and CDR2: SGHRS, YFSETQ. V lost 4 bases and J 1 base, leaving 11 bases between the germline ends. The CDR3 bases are TGCGCCAGCAGCCCGGAGGGTTCCCAAGAGACCCAGTACTTC. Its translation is CASSPEGSQETQYF.

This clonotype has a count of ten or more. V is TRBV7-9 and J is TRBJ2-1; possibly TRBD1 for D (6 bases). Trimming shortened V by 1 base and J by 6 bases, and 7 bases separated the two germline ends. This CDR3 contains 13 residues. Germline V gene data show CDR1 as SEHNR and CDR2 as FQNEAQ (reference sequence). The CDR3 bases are TGTGCCAGCAGCTTAGTAGGGGGCAATGAGCAGTTCTTC. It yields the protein CASSLVGGNEQFF.

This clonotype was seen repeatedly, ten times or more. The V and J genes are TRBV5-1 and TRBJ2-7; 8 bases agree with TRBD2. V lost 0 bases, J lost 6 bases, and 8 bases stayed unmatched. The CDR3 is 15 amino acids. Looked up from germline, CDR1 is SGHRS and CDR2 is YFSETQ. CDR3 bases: TGCGCCAGCAGCTTGGAGCGGGGGACCCGCGCCGAGCAGTACTTC. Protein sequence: CASSLERGTRAEQYF.

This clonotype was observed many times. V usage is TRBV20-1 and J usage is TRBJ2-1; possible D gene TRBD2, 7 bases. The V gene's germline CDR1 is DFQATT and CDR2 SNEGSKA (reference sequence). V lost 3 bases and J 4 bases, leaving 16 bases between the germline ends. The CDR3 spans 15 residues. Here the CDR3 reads CSARDLGGRYNEQFF. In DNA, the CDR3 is TGCAGTGCTAGGGACCTCGGGGGGCGATACAATGAGCAGTTCTTC.

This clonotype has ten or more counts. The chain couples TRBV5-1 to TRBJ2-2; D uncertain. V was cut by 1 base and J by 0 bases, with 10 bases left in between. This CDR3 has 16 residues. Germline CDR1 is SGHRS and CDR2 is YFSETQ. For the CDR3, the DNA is TGCGCCAGCAGCTTGATTCCAGGTTCGAACACCGGGGAGCTGTTTTTT. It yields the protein CASSLIPGSNTGELFF.

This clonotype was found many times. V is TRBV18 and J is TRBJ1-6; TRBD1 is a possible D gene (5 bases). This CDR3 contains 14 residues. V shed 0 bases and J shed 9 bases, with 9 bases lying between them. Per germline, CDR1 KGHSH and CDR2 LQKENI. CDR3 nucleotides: TGTGCCAGCTCACCACCGGGGCAGACTTCACCCCTCCACTTT. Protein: CASSPPGQTSPLHF.

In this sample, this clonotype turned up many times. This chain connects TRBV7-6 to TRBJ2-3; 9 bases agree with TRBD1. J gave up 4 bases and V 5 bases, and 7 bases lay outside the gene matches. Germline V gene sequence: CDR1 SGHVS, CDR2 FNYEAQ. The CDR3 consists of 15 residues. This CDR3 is CASSQGQGRSDTQYF. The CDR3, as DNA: TGTGCCAGCAGCCAAGGACAGGGGAGATCAGATACGCAGTATTTT. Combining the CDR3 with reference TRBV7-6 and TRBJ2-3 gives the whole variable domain GAGVSQSPRYKVTKRGQDVALRCDPISGHVSLYWYRQALGQGPEFLTYFNYEAQQDKSGLPNDRFSAERPEGSISTLTIQRTEQRDSAMYRCASSQGQGRSDTQYFGPGTRLTVL.

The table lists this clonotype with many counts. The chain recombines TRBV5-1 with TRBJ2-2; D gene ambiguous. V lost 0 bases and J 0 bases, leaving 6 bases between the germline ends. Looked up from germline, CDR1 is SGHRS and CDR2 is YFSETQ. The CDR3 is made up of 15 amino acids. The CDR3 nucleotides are TGCGCCAGCAGCTTGGAACCCACGAACACCGGGGAGCTGTTTTTT. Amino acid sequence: CASSLEPTNTGELFF. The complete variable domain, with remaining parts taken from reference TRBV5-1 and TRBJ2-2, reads KAGVTQTPRYLIKTRGQQVTLSCSPISGHRSVSWYQQTPGQGLQFLFEYFSETQRNKGNFPGRFSGRQFSNSRSEMNVSTLELGDSALYLCASSLEPTNTGELFFGEGSRLTVL.

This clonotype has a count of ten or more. DNA of the CDR3: TGCAGTGCCGACTTGGACGGGAACTATGGCTACACCTTC. Amino acids: CSADLDGNYGYTF. V and J are TRBV20-1 and TRBJ1-2; no clear D gene. The CDR3 runs 13 residues. Trimming took 6 bases from V and 2 from J, leaving 13 bases between them. Germline loops: CDR1 DFQATT, CDR2 SNEGSKA (reference sequence).

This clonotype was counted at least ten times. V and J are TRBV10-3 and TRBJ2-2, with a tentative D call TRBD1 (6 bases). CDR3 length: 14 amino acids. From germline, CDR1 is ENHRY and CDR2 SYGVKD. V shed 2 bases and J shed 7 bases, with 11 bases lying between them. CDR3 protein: CAISETGQRGELFF. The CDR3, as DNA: TGTGCCATCAGTGAGACCGGACAGCGCGGGGAGCTGTTTTTT.

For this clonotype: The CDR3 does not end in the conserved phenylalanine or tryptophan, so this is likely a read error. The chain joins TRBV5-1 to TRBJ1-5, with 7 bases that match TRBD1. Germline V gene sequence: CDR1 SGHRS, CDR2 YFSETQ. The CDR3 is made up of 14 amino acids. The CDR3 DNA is TGCGCCAGCATCATGACAGGGAGCGGTCAGCACCAGCATTAT. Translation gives CASIMTGSGQHQHY.

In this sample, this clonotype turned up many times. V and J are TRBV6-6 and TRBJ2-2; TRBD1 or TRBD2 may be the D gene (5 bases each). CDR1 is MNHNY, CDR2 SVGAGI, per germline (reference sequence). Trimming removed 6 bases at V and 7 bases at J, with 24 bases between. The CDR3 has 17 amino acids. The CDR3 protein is CASRNPWTGRRGGELFF. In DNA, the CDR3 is TGTGCCAGCAGAAACCCCTGGACGGGACGCCGGGGCGGGGAGCTGTTTTTT.

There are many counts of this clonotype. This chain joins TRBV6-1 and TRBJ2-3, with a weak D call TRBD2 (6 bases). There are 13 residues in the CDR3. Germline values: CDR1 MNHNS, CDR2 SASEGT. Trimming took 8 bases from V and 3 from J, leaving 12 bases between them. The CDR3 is CASEMGGTDTQYF. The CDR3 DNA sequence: TGTGCCAGCGAGATGGGGGGAACAGATACGCAGTATTTT.

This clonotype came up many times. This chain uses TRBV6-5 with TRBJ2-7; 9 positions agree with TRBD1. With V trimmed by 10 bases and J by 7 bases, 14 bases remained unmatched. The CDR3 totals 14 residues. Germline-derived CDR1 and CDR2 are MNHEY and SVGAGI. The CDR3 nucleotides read TGTGCCACCAAGTACGACAGGGGGTTAGGGGAGCAGTACTTC. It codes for CATKYDRGLGEQYF.

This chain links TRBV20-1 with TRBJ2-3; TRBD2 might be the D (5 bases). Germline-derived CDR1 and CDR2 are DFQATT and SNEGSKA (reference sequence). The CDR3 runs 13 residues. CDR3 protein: CSALHSVTDTQYF. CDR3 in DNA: TGCAGCGCTCTCCATAGCGTCACAGATACGCAGTATTTT.

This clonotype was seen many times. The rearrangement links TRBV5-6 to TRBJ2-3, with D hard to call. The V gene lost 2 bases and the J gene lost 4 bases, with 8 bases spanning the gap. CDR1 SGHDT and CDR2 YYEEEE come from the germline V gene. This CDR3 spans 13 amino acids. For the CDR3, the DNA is TGTGCCAGCAGCTTACCGGGTTCAGATACGCAGTATTTT. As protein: CASSLPGSDTQYF. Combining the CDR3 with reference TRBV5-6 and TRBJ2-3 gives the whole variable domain DAGVTQSPTHLIKTRGQQVTLRCSPKSGHDTVSWYQQALGQGPQFIFQYYEEEERQRGNFPDRFSGHQFPNYSSELNVNALLLGDSALYLCASSLPGSDTQYFGPGTRLTVL.

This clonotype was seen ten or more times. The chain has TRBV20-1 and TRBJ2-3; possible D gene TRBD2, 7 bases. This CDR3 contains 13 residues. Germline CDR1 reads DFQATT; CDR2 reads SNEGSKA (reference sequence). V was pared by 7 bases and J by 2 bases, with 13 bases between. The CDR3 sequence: CSVKGGFTDTQYF. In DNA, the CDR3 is TGCAGTGTCAAGGGGGGGTTCACAGATACGCAGTATTTT.

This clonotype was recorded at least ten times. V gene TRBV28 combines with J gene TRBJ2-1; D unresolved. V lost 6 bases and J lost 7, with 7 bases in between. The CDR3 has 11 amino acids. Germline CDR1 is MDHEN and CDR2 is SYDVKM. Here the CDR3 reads CASSPHNEQFF. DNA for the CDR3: TGTGCCAGCAGCCCTCATAATGAGCAGTTCTTC.

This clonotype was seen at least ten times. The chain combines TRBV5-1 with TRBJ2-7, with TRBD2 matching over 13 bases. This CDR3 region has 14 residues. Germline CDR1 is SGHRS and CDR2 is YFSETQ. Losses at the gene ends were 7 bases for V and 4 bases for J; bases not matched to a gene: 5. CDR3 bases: TGCGCCAGCCGGGCGGGACTAGCGGGATACGAGCAGTACTTC. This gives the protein CASRAGLAGYEQYF.

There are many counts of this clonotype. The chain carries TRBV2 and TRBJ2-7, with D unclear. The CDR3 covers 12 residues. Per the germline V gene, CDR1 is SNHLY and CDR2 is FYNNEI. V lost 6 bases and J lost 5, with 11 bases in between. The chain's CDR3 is CASRPEFHEQYF. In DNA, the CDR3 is TGTGCCAGCAGGCCAGAGTTCCACGAGCAGTACTTC. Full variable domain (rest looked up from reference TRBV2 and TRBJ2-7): EPEVTQTPSHQVTQMGQEVILRCVPISNHLYFYWYRQILGQKVEFLVSFYNNEISEKSEIFDDQFSVERPDGSNFTLKIRSTKLEDSAMYFCASRPEFHEQYFGPGTRLTVT.